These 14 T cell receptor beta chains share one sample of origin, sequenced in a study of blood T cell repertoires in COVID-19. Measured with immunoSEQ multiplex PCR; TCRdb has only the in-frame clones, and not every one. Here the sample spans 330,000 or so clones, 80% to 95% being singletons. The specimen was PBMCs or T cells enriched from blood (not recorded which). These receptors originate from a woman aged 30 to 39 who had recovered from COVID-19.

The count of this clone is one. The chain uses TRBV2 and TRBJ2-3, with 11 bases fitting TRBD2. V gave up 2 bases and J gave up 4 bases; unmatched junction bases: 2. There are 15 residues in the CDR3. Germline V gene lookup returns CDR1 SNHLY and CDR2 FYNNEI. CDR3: CASSELAGGADTQYF. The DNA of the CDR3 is TGTGCCAGCAGTGAACTAGCGGGGGGTGCAGATACGCAGTATTTT.

The CDR3 region has the DNA TGTGCCAGCAGTTACTCGTCCCAGTATAATTCACCCCTCCACTTT. Amino acid sequence: CASSYSSQYNSPLHF. V usage is TRBV6-5 and J usage is TRBJ1-6; D remains unclear. V lost 0 bases and J lost 4, with 7 bases in between. This CDR3 contains 15 residues. Per germline, CDR1 MNHEY and CDR2 SVGAGI.

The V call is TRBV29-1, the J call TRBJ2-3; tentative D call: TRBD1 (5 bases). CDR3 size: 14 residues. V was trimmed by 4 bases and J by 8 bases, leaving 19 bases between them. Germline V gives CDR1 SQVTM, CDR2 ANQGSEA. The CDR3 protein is CSVVLRRAGGTQYF. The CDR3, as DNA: TGCAGCGTTGTACTCCGCAGGGCTGGTGGTACGCAGTATTTT.

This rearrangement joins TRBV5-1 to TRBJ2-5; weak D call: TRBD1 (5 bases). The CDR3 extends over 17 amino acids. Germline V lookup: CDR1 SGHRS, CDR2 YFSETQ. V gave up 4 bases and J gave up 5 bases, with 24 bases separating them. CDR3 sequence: CASSVGTLSRAGETQYF. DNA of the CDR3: TGCGCCAGCAGCGTTGGTACTCTAAGCAGGGCAGGGGAGACCCAGTACTTC.

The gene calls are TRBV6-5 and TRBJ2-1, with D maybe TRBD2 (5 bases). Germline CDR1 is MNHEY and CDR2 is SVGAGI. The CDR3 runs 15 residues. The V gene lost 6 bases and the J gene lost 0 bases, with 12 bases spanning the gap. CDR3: CASSRGGSSYNEQFF. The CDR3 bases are TGTGCCAGCAGCCGCGGTGGGAGCTCCTACAATGAGCAGTTCTTC.

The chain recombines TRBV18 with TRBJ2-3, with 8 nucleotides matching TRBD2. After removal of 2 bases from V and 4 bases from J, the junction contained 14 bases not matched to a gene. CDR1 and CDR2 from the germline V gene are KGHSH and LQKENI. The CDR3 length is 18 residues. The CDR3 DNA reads TGTGCCAGCTCACCAGCCCCAAGCGGGAGTGCAATGGCAGATACGCAGTATTTT. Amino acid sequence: CASSPAPSGSAMADTQYF.

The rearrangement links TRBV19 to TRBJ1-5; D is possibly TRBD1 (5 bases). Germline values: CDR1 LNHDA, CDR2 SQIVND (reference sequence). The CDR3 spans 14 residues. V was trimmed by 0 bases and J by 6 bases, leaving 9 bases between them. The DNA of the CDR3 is TGTGCCAGTAGTATAGACAGGGCAGGTCAGCCCCAGCATTTT. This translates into CASSIDRAGQPQHF.

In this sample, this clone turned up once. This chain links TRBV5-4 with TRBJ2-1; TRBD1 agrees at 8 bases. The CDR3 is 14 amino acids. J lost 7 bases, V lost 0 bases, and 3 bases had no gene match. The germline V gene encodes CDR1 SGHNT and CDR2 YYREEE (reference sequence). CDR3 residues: CASSLGTGLNEQFF. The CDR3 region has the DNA TGTGCCAGCAGCTTGGGGACAGGGTTAAATGAGCAGTTCTTC.

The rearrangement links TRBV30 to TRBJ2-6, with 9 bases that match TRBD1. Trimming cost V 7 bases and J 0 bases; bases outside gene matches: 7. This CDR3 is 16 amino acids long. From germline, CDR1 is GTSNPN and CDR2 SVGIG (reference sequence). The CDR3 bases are TGTGCCTCCGACAGGGGGGGACCCTCTGGGGCCAACGTCCTGACTTTC. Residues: CASDRGGPSGANVLTF.

The CDR3 is CASSPVPGQGSPGNTIYF. The CDR3 DNA reads as TGCGCCAGCAGCCCCGTCCCGGGACAGGGATCGCCTGGAAACACCATATATTTT. This chain links TRBV5-1 with TRBJ1-3, with TRBD1 matching 9 bases. The V segment lost 4 bases and the J segment 2 bases; nucleotides outside the gene matches: 13. The CDR3 runs to 18 residues. Germline CDR1 reads SGHRS; CDR2 reads YFSETQ. Using reference TRBV5-1 and TRBJ1-3 for the parts outside the CDR3, the full variable domain is KAGVTQTPRYLIKTRGQQVTLSCSPISGHRSVSWYQQTPGQGLQFLFEYFSETQRNKGNFPGRFSGRQFSNSRSEMNVSTLELGDSALYLCASSPVPGQGSPGNTIYFGEGSWLTVV.

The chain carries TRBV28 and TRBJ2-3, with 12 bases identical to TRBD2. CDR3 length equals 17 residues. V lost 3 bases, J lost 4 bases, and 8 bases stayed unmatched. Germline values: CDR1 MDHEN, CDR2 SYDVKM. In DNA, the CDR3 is TGTGCCAGCAGTTTTGGGGCTAGCGGGAGGGATCCAGATACGCAGTATTTT. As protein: CASSFGASGRDPDTQYF.

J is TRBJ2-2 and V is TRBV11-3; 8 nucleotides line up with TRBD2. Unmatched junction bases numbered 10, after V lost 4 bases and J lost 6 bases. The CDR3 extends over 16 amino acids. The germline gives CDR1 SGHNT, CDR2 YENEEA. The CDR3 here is CASSSYGTSRPGELFF. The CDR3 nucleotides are TGTGCCAGCAGCTCGTACGGGACTAGTCGACCCGGGGAGCTGTTTTTT. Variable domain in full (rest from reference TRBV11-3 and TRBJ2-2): EAGVVQSPRYKIIEKKQPVAFWCNPISGHNTLYWYLQNLGQGPELLIRYENEEAVDDSQLPKDRFSAERLKGVDSTLKIQPAELGDSAVYLCASSSYGTSRPGELFFGEGSRLTVL.

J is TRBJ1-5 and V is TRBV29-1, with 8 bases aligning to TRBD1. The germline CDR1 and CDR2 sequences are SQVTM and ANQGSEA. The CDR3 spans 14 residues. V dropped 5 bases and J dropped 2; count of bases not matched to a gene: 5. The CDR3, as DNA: TGCAGCGTTTCACAGGGGGTTGGCAATCAGCCCCAGCATTTT. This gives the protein CSVSQGVGNQPQHF.

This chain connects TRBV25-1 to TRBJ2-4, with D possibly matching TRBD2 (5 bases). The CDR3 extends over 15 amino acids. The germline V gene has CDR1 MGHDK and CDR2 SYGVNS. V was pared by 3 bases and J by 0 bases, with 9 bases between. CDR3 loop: CASSETTVAKNIQYF. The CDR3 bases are TGTGCCAGCAGTGAGACTACAGTAGCCAAAAACATTCAGTACTTC.